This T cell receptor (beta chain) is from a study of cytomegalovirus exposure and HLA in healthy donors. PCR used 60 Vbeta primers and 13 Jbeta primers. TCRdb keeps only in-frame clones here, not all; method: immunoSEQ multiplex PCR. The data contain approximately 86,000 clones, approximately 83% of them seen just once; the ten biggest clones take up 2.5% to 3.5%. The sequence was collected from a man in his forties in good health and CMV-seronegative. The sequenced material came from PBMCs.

This CDR3 reads CASSHRCEQYF. The CDR3 coding sequence is TGTGCCAGCAGCCACAGGTGCGAGCAGTACTTC. The V and J genes are TRBV6-5 and TRBJ2-7, with TRBD1 as a possible D gene (5 bases). V lost 6 bases and J 6 bases, leaving 9 bases between the germline ends. Per the germline V gene, CDR1 is MNHEY and CDR2 is SVGAGI. The CDR3 sequence is 11 residues long.